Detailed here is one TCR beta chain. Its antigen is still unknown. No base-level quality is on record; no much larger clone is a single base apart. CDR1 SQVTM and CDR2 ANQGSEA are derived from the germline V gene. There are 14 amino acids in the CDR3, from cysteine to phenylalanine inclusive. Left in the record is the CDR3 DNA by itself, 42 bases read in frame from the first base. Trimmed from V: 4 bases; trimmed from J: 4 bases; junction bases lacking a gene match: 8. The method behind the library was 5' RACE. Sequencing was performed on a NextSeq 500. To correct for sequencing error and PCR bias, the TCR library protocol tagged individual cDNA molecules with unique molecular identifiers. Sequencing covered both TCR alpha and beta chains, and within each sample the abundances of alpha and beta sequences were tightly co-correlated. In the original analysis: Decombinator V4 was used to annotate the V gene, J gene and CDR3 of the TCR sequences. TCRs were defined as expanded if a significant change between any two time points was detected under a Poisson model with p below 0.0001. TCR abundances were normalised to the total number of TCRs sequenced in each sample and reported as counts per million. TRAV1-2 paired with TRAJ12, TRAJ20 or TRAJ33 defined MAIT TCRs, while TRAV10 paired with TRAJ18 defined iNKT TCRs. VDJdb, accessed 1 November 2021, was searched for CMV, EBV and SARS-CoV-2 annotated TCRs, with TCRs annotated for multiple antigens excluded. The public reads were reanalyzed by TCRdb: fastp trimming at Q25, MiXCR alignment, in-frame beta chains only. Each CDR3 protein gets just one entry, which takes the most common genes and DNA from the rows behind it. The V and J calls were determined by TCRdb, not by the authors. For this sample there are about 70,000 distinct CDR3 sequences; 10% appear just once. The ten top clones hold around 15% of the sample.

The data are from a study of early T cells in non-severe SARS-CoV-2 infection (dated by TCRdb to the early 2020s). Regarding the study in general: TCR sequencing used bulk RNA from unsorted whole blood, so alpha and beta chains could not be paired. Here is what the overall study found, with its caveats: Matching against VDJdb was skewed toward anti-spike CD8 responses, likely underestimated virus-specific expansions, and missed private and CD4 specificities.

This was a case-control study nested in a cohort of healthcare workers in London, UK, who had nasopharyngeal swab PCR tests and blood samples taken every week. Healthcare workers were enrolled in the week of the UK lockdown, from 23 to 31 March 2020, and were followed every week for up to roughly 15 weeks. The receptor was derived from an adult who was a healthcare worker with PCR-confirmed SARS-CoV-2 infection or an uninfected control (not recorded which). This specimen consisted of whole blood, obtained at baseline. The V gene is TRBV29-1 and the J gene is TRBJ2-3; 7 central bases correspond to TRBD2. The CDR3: CSVVGGSLADTQYF. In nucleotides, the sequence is TGCAGCGTTGTAGGCGGGAGTTTGGCAGATACGCAGTATTTT.